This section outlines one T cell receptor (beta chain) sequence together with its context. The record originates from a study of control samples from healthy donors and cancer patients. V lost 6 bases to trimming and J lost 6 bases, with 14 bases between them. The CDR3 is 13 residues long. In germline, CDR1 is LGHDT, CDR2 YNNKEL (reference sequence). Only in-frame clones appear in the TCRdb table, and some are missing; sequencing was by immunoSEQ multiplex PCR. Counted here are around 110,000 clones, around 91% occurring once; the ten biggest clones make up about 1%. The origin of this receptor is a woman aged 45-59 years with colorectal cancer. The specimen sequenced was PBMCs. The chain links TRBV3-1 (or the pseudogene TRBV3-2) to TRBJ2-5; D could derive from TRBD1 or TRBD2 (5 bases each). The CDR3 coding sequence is TGTGCCAGCAGGTTAGGGACGAGGCAGACCCAGTACTTC. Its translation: CASRLGTRQTQYF.